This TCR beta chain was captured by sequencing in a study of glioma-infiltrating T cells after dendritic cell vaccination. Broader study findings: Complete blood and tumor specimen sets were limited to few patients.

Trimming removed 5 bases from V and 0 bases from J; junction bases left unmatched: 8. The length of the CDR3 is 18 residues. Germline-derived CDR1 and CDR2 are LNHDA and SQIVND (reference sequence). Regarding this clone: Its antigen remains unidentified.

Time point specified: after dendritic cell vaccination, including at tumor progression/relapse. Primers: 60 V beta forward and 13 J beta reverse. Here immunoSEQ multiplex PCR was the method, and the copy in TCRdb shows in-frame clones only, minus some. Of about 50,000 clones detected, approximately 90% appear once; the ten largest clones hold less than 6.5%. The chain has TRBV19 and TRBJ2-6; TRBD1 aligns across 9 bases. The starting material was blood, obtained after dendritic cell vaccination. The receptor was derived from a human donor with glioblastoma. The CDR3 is CASSRTGGAYSGANVLTF. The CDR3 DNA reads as TGTGCCAGTAGTCGCACAGGGGGCGCGTACTCTGGGGCCAACGTCCTGACTTTC. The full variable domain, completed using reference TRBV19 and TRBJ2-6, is DGGITQSPKYLFRKEGQNVTLSCEQNLNHDAMYWYRQDPGQGLRLIYYSQIVNDFQKGDIAEGYSVSREKKESFPLTVTSAQKNPTAFYLCASSRTGGAYSGANVLTFGAGSRLTVL.